This T cell receptor beta chain emerged from a study of post-analysis software for immune sequencing data. Prepared TCR beta cDNA libraries contained unique molecular identifiers. From the PCR reads, TCRdb called clonotypes with MiXCR, one entry per CDR3 protein. The sample has under 650,000 distinct CDR3 sequences, roughly 45% seen once. Overall study findings and caveats: About five TRBV segments, including TRBV5-6, TRBV5-1 and TRBV20-1, were more frequent in patients than controls.

The V gene end was trimmed by 7 bases and the J gene end by 8 bases; junction bases not matched to a gene: 12. The germline CDR1 and CDR2 sequences are MNHNY and SVGAGI (reference sequence). The CDR3 totals 15 residues. This clonotype was found a few times. The antigen remains undetermined. The material sequenced was blood. This sequence joins TRBV6-6 and TRBJ1-4; 8 bases match TRBD1. The sequence was collected from a girl aged 10-17 years with multiple sclerosis. CDR3 in amino acids: CASTYGAGGGEKLFF. CDR3 DNA: TGTGCCAGCACCTACGGAGCAGGGGGCGGCGAAAAACTGTTTTTT.